This entry describes one T cell receptor beta chain. As originally analysed: How many nucleated cells were present was estimated from reference gene primer amplification. Clones were read by immunoSEQ multiplex PCR, and TCRdb kept only the in-frame ones, dropping some. From that table come the V and J calls and clone size; the DNA was used to work out D and trimming. This sample has tens of thousands of clones, with 65% to 85% found just once. V dropped 4 bases and J dropped 8; count of bases not matched to a gene: 15. The germline V gene has CDR1 SGHTS and CDR2 YDEGEE. CDR3 length: 16 residues. The data belong to a study of blood T cell repertoires in COVID-19.

Sequencing was carried out using peripheral blood. The rearrangement links TRBV5-8 to TRBJ1-2, with 9 bases that match TRBD1. This TCR was recovered from a woman over 75 with acute or convalescent COVID-19. The CDR3 coding sequence is TGTGCCAGCAGCAACAACAGGGGGCAAAAGTTCCGGGGCTACACCTTC. This sequence encodes CASSNNRGQKFRGYTF.